These 11 T cell receptor beta chains were sequenced from one sample in a study of metastatic and nonmetastatic thyroid tumors. TCRdb reprocessed the PCR reads using MiXCR. The table records 18,000 or so clones, less than 40% of them present only once. All patients reached thyroid surgery having received no treatment beforehand. Sequencing was carried out using tumor tissue. These receptors all come from a female donor with papillary thyroid cancer or a benign thyroid nodule (not recorded which). Some clones in this sample may be carry-over from other donors' samples.

The chain combines TRBV10-3 with TRBJ1-2, with D unresolved. The CDR3 extends over 14 amino acids. The V end lost 0 bases, the J end lost 3 bases, and 8 bases lay between the germline ends. In germline, CDR1 is ENHRY, CDR2 SYGVKD. The CDR3 spells CAISESGFYYGYTF. The CDR3 DNA reads TGTGCCATCAGTGAGTCGGGCTTTTACTATGGCTACACCTTC.

This clone was recorded many times. V usage is TRBV5-6 and J usage is TRBJ2-7, with TRBD2 matching over 8 bases. The CDR3 runs 16 residues. Germline loops: CDR1 SGHDT, CDR2 YYEEEE. With V trimmed by 4 bases and J by 10 bases, 19 bases remained unmatched. In nucleotides, the CDR3 is TGTGCCAGCAGCGGCTTCTTGACTAGCGCCGGGGATCTTCAGTACTTC. It encodes CASSGFLTSAGDLQYF.

A remark on this clone: At one of its ends the junction is not consistent with the germline gene, which may arise from a read error. V gene TRBV7-8 combines with J gene TRBJ1-1, with TRBD1 identical over 7 bases. The CDR3 runs 17 residues. From germline, CDR1 is SGHVS and CDR2 FQNEAQ. The CDR3 sequence is CASSLAPRGALNTGAFF. The CDR3 region has the DNA TGTGCCAGCAGCTTAGCCCCCAGGGGGGCATTGAACACTGGAGCTTTCTTT.

There are a few counts of this clone. It may be a read error: a sequence one base away is much more abundant. This chain connects TRBV6-1 to TRBJ2-5, with D hard to call. The CDR3 contains 15 residues. The V end lost 5 bases, the J end lost 0 bases, and 13 bases lay between the germline ends. Germline V gene sequence: CDR1 MNHNS, CDR2 SASEGT. The DNA of the CDR3 is TGTGCCAGCAGTCGAGTAAACGGGTACCAAGAGACCCAGTACTTC. The encoded protein is CASSRVNGYQETQYF.

There are many counts of this clone. Other DNA variants within this sample encode the same CDR3. The chain links TRBV27 to TRBJ1-4; D gene uncertain. The CDR3 runs to 14 residues. V dropped 5 bases and J dropped 7 bases, with 14 bases sitting between them. Per the germline V gene, CDR1 is MNHEY and CDR2 is SMNVEV (reference sequence). The CDR3 bases are TGTGCCAGCAGTCCAAGGACGTCCGGTGAAAAACTGTTTTTT. Amino acid sequence: CASSPRTSGEKLFF.

The chain has TRBV7-9 and TRBJ1-4; D is uncertain. The germline CDR1 and CDR2 sequences are SEHNR and FQNEAQ (reference sequence). This CDR3 spans 17 amino acids. Trimming pared 2 bases from V and 11 bases from J, leaving 24 bases between. This chain's CDR3 is CASSLSGFRDQAMKLFF. CDR3 sequence (DNA): TGTGCCAGCAGCTTATCTGGTTTTAGGGATCAGGCGATGAAACTGTTTTTT.

This clone was observed a handful of times. The chain joins TRBV12-3 or TRBV12-4 to TRBJ2-7; D perhaps matches TRBD2 (6 bases). The CDR3 runs to 13 residues. Trimming pared 2 bases from V and 6 bases from J, leaving 11 bases between. CDR3 DNA: TGTGCCAGCAGTTTACAATACGGGGGCGAGCAGTACTTC. It is translated as CASSLQYGGEQYF.

This rearrangement joins TRBV30 to TRBJ1-1; no definite D call. CDR1 GTSNPN and CDR2 SVGIG come from the germline V gene (reference sequence). V dropped 4 bases and J dropped 1 base, with 7 bases sitting between them. The CDR3 loop spans 12 amino acids. The CDR3 sequence is CAWTEGNTEAFF. CDR3 bases: TGTGCCTGGACGGAGGGGAACACTGAAGCTTTCTTT.

V gene TRBV6-1 combines with J gene TRBJ2-7; D possibly corresponds to TRBD1 (6 bases). The CDR3 sequence is 13 residues long. V was trimmed by 6 bases and J by 6 bases, leaving 15 bases between them. Germline assignment: CDR1 MNHNS and CDR2 SASEGT. The CDR3 loop reads CASSSSGGGEQYF. CDR3 coding DNA: TGTGCCAGCAGCTCCTCTGGGGGCGGCGAGCAGTACTTC.

This rearrangement joins TRBV5-5 to TRBJ2-7, with D tentatively TRBD2 (6 bases). CDR3 length equals 11 residues. Trimming removed 6 bases at V and 7 bases at J, with 11 bases between. Germline assignment: CDR1 SGHKS and CDR2 YYEKEE (reference sequence). The CDR3 spells CASKEGKEQYF. The CDR3 bases are TGTGCCAGCAAGGAGGGCAAAGAGCAGTACTTC. Full variable domain (missing parts from reference TRBV5-5 and TRBJ2-7): DAGVTQSPTHLIKTRGQQVTLRCSPISGHKSVSWYQQVLGQGPQFIFQYYEKEERGRGNFPDRFSARQFPNYSSELNVNALLLGDSALYLCASKEGKEQYFGPGTRLTVT.

J is TRBJ2-1 and V is TRBV18; D ambiguous. Trimming removed 1 base from V and 3 bases from J, with 10 bases in between. CDR1 is KGHSH, CDR2 LQKENI, per germline. The CDR3 is 15 amino acids. The CDR3 here is CASSPRETIYNEQFF. The CDR3 DNA reads as TGTGCCAGCTCACCACGGGAAACTATCTACAATGAGCAGTTCTTC.